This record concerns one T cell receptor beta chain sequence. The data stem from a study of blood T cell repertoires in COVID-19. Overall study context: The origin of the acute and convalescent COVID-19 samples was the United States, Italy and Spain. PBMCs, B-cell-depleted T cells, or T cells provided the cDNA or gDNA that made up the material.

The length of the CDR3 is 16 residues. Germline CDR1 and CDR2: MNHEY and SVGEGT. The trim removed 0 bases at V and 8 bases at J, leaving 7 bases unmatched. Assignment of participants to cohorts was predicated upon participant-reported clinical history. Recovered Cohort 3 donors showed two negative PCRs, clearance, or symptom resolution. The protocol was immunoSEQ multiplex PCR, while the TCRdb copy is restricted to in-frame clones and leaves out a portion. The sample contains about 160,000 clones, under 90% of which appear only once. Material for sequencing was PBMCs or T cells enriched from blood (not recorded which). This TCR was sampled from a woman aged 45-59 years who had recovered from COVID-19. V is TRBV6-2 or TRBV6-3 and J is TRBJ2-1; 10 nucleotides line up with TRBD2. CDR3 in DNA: TGTGCCAGCAGTTACTCCCCTAGCGGGAGTTTGTATGAGCAGTTCTTC. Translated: CASSYSPSGSLYEQFF.